This TCR beta chain was recovered during a study of cytomegalovirus exposure and HLA in healthy donors. CDR3 size: 16 residues. The germline V gene encodes CDR1 SGHDT and CDR2 YYEEEE. J gave up 1 base and V 2 bases, and 6 bases lay outside the gene matches. Primers for the PCR totalled 60 Vbeta and 13 Jbeta. The repertoire was sequenced with immunoSEQ multiplex PCR; TCRdb's copy has only in-frame clones and lacks some. The sample holds 100,000 to 150,000 clones, approximately 72% seen once. Sequencing was done on a sample of PBMCs. This TCR derives from a woman aged 50 to 60 in good health and CMV-seropositive. The chain employs TRBV5-6 and TRBJ1-1; 9 nucleotides match TRBD1. The CDR3 here is CASSLPTGGENTEAFF. CDR3 nucleotide sequence: TGTGCCAGCAGCTTACCTACAGGGGGCGAGAACACTGAAGCTTTCTTT.